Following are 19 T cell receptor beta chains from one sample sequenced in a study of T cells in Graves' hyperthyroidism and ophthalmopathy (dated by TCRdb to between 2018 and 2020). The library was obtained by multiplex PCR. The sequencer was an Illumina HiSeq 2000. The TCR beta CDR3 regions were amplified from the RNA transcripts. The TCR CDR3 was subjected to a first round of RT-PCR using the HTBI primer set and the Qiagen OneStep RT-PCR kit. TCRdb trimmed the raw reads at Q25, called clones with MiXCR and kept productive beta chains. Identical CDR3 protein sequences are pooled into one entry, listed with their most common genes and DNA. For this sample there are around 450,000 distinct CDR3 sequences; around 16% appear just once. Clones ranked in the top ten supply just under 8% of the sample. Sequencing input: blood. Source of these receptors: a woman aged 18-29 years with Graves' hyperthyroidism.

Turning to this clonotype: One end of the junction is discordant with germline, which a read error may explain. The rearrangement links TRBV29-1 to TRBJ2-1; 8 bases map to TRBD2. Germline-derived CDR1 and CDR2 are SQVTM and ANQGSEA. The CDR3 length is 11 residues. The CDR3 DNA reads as TGCAGCGTTGAGGGTCAGGGACTAGATCTCTTC. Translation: CSVEGQGLDLF.

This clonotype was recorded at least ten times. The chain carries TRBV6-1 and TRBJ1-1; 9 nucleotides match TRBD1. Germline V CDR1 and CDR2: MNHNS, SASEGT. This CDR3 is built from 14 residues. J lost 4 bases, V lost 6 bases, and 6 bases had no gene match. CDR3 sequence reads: CASRLTGGFTEAFF. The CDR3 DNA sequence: TGTGCCAGCAGGTTAACAGGGGGCTTCACTGAAGCTTTCTTT.

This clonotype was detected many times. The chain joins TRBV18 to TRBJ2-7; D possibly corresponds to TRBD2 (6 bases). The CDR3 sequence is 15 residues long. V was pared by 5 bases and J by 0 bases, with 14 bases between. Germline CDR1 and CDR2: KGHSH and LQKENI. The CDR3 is CASSEGLSRSYEQYF. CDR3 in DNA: TGTGCCAGCTCAGAGGGACTCAGCCGCTCCTACGAGCAGTACTTC.

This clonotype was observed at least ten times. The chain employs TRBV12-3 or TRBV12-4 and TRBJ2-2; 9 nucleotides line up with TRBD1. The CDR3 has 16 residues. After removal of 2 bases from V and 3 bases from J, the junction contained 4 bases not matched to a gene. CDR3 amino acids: CASSLSDRGDTGELFF. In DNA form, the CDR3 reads TGTGCCAGCAGTTTATCTGACAGGGGGGACACCGGGGAGCTGTTTTTT.

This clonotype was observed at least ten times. The CDR3 region has the DNA TGCAGTGCTAGAGCCGCGGGATCCTACAATGAGCAGTTCTTC. It specifies CSARAAGSYNEQFF. The chain combines TRBV20-1 with TRBJ2-1; the D gene is possibly TRBD2 (6 bases). The germline gives CDR1 DFQATT, CDR2 SNEGSKA (reference sequence). The ends were cut back, 1 base at V and 1 base at J, with 8 bases in the middle. The CDR3 consists of 14 residues.

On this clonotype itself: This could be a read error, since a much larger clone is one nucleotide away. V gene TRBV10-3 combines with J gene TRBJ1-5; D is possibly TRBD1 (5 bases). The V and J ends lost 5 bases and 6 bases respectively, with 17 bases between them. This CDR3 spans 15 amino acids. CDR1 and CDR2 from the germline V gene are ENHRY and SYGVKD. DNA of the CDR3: TGTGCCATCAGTCCAACAGGAGGTTCGGGTCAGCCCCAGCATTTT. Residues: CAISPTGGSGQPQHF.

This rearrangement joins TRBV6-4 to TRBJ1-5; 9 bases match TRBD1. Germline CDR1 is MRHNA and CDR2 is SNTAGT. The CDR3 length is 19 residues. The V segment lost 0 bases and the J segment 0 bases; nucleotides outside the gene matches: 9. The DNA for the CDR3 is TGTGCCAGCAGTGACTCCAGACAGGGGGGCAGGGGTAGCAATCAGCCCCAGCATTTT. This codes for CASSDSRQGGRGSNQPQHF.

The CDR3 spells CSAHVAGADGYTF. The CDR3 DNA reads as TGCAGCGCCCACGTGGCGGGCGCGGATGGCTACACCTTC. The gene calls are TRBV29-1 and TRBJ1-2; D remains ambiguous. CDR3 size: 13 residues. V lost 7 bases, J lost 6 bases, and 18 bases lay in between. Germline values: CDR1 SQVTM, CDR2 ANQGSEA.

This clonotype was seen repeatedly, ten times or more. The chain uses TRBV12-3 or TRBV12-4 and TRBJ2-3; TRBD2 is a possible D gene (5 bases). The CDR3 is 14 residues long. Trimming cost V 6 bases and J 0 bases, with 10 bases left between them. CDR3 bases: TGTGCCAGCAGCCCGGGGAGTAGCACAGATACGCAGTATTTT. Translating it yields CASSPGSSTDTQYF.

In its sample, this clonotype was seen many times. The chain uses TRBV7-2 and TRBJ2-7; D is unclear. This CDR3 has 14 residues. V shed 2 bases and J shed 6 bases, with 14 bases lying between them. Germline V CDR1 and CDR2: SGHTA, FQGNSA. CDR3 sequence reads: CASSLQILRTEQYF. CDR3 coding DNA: TGTGCCAGCAGCTTACAAATCCTAAGGACCGAGCAGTACTTC. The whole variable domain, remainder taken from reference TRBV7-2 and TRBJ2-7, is GAGVSQSPSNKVTEKGKDVELRCDPISGHTALYWYRQSLGQGLEFLIYFQGNSAPDKSGLPSDRFSAERTGGSVSTLTIQRTQQEDSAVYLCASSLQILRTEQYFGPGTRLTVT.

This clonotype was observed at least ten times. CDR3 region: CSARRDRGSHEQYF. CDR3 in DNA: TGCAGTGCTAGGCGCGACAGGGGCTCACACGAGCAGTACTTC. This rearrangement joins TRBV20-1 to TRBJ2-7; 8 bases match TRBD1. Germline V gene lookup returns CDR1 DFQATT and CDR2 SNEGSKA (reference sequence). V gave up 3 bases and J gave up 5 bases; unmatched junction bases: 9. The CDR3 covers 14 residues.

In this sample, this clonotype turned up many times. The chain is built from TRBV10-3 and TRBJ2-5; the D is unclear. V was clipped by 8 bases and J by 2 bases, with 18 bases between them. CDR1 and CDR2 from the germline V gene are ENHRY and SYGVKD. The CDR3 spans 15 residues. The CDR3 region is CAIRGRGDFQETQYF. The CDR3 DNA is TGTGCCATCCGCGGTAGAGGCGACTTTCAAGAGACCCAGTACTTC.

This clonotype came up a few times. This CDR3 is CASSGRSYNSPLHF. DNA for the CDR3: TGTGCCAGCAGTGGAAGGTCCTATAATTCACCCCTCCACTTT. This sequence joins TRBV25-1 and TRBJ1-6; D gene unclear. The V and J ends lost 4 bases and 1 base respectively, with 5 bases between them. The CDR3 extends over 14 amino acids. CDR1 is MGHDK and CDR2 is SYGVNS in the germline V gene.

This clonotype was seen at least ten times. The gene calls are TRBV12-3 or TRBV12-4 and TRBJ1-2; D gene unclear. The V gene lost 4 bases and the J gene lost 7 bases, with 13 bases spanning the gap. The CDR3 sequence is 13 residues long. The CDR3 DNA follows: TGTGCCAGCAGTTCTCAACCCTTGGGTGGCTACACCTTC. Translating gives CASSSQPLGGYTF.

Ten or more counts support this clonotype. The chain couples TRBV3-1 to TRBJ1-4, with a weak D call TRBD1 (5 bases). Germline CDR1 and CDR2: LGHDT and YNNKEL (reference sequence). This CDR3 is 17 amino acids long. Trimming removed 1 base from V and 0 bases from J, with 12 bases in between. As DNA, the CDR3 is TGTGCCAGCAGCCAAGGGACGGGGACGGCAACTAATGAAAAACTGTTTTTT. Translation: CASSQGTGTATNEKLFF.

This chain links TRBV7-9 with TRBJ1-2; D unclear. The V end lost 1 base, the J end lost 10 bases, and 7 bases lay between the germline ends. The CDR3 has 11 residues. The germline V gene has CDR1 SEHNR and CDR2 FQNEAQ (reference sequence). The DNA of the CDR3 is TGTGCCAGCAGCTTAGGGCCTCTCTACACCTTC. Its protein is CASSLGPLYTF.

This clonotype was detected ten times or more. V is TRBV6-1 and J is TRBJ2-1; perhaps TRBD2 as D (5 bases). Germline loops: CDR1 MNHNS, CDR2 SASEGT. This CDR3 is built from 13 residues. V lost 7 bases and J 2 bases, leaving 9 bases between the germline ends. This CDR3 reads CASKLRAYNEQFF. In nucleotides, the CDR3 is TGTGCCAGCAAATTGAGGGCCTACAATGAGCAGTTCTTC.

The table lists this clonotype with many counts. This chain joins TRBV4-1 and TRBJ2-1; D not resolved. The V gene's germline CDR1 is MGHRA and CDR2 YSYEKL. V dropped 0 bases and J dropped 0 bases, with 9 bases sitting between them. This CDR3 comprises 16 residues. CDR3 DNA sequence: TGCGCCAGCAGCCAAGATGGGCAGAGCTCCTACAATGAGCAGTTCTTC. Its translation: CASSQDGQSSYNEQFF.

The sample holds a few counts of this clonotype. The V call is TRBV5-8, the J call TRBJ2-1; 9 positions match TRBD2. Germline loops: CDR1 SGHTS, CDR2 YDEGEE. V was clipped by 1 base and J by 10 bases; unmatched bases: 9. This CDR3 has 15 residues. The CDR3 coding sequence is TGTGCCAGCAGCTTGTCAGGGACTAGCACCCAAGAGCAGTTCTTC. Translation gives CASSLSGTSTQEQFF.